Given below is one T cell receptor (beta chain) in context. In its sample, this clone was seen once. Which antigen it targets is not known. Base qualities are missing; no much larger clone stands one base away. This sample is drawn from a study of T cell changes during pregnancy in multiple sclerosis (dated by TCRdb to about 2019). About the investigation overall: The study looked at changes in the T cell repertoire across pregnancy in women with multiple sclerosis.

Library preparation employed the immunoSEQ multiplex PCR assay. The immuneACCESS repertoire file appears here via TCRdb, limited to in-frame rearrangements. These files lack a portion of the clones; in checked studies, under half of the deficit traces to unresolved V genes, and the cause of the others is not known. Within this sample are around 80,000 clones, with around 96% of them counted one time only. The top ten clonotypes cover under 1.2% of the sample. The CDR3 goes from the cysteine to the phenylalanine over 15 residues. The retained sequence is limited to the CDR3, 45 bases, with the frame set at the first base. The CDR1 and CDR2 encoded by the germline V gene are MNHEY and SVGAGI. For this chain, trimming is 6 bases at the V end and 4 bases at the J end, and the number of junction bases without a gene match is 6.

The specimen was peripheral blood, collected in the second trimester of pregnancy. The TCR sequence derives from a female donor with multiple sclerosis, enrolled in a pregnancy study. The chain is encoded by TRBV6-5 joined to TRBJ1-4; 9 nucleotides in the junction match TRBD1. The nucleotides read TGTGCCAGCAGCCGCGGACAGGGGTTTAATGAAAAACTGTTTTTT. This is translated as CASSRGQGFNEKLFF.